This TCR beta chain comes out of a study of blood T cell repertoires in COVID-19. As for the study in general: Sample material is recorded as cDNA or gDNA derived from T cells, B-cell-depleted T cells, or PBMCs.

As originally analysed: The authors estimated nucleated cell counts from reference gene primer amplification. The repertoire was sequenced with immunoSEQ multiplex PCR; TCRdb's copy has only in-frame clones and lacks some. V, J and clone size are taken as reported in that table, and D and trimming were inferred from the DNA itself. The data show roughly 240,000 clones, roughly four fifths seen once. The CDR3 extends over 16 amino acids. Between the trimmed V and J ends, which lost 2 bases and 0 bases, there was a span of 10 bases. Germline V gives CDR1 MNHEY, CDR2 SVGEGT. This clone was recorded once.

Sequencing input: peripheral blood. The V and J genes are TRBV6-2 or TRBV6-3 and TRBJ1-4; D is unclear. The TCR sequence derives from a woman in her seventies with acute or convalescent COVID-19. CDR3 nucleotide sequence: TGTGCCAGCAGTTACCGATCTCTAGCAACTAATGAAAAACTGTTTTTT. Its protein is CASSYRSLATNEKLFF.